This T cell receptor (beta chain) emerged from a study of blood T cell repertoires in COVID-19. CDR3 size: 14 residues. Germline V gene data show CDR1 as LGHNA and CDR2 as YSLEER. V was pared by 2 bases and J by 3 bases, with 7 bases between. Using immunoSEQ multiplex PCR, the repertoire was profiled, and TCRdb retains in-frame clones only, with some absent. In the table there are around 300,000 clones, 70% to 90% of which are singletons. Sequences were obtained from PBMCs or T cells enriched from blood (not recorded which). This chain uses TRBV4-3 with TRBJ2-2; no definite D call. The TCR was taken from a woman between 40 and 55 years old who had recovered from COVID-19. The CDR3 sequence is CASSQYKDTGELFF. The CDR3 region has the DNA TGCGCCAGCAGCCAATACAAAGACACCGGGGAGCTGTTTTTT.